This TCR beta chain was captured by sequencing in a study of patients and donors after allogeneic stem cell transplantation. The CDR3 has 13 amino acids. The V gene lost 8 bases and the J gene lost 5 bases, with 15 bases spanning the gap. In TCRdb, the RT-PCR reads were re-called with MiXCR into one record per CDR3 protein. The sample includes roughly 200,000 distinct CDR3 sequences, more than 35% of them seen just once. V gene TRBV12-3 or TRBV12-4 combines with J gene TRBJ2-5; D is possibly TRBD2 (6 bases). This receptor was identified in a human donor who was either an allogeneic HSCT recipient or a stem cell or donor lymphocyte infusion donor (not recorded which). It is not recorded whose cells these are; they may come from a transplant donor. Sequenced input: blood, either unsorted or a sorted T cell fraction (not recorded which). CDR3 nucleotide sequence: TGTGCCAGCCGGAACGGGAGAGGGGAGACCCAGTACTTC. This sequence encodes CASRNGRGETQYF.